This entry lists 9 T cell receptor beta chains sequenced from one sample in a study of cytomegalovirus exposure and HLA in healthy donors. Primers: 60 Vbeta forward and 13 Jbeta reverse. Sequenced by immunoSEQ multiplex PCR; TCRdb stores in-frame clones only, minus some. The sample shows 100,000 to 150,000 clones, around 81% of them seen only once. Sequenced sample: PBMCs. Receptors originate from a woman aged 40 to 49 in good health and CMV-seronegative.

The V gene is TRBV2, the J gene TRBJ2-3; 9 bases agree with TRBD2. The length of the CDR3 is 16 residues. V gave up 3 bases and J gave up 2 bases; unmatched junction bases: 6. Germline V gene lookup returns CDR1 SNHLY and CDR2 FYNNEI. DNA of the CDR3: TGTGCCAGCAGTGAGGGGACTAGCCCCTTCACAGATACGCAGTATTTT. Protein sequence: CASSEGTSPFTDTQYF.

This chain connects TRBV7-2 to TRBJ1-3; D not certain. Germline CDR1 is SGHTA and CDR2 is FQGNSA. The CDR3 is 15 residues long. V lost 4 bases to trimming and J lost 0 bases, with 10 bases between them. CDR3: CASSSDTYSGNTIYF. The CDR3 coding sequence is TGTGCCAGCAGCTCTGACACTTACTCTGGAAACACCATATATTTT.

The sample holds one count of this clone. The rearrangement joins TRBV2 to TRBJ1-2; possibly TRBD1 for D (5 bases). CDR3 length: 15 amino acids. Germline CDR1 reads SNHLY; CDR2 reads FYNNEI. V was clipped by 7 bases and J by 5 bases, with 20 bases between them. The CDR3 sequence is CASKGWSSPGYGYTF. CDR3 nucleotides: TGTGCCAGCAAGGGGTGGTCCTCCCCAGGGTATGGCTACACCTTC.

The chain employs TRBV21-1 and TRBJ2-5; TRBD1 was called by the table and not checked on the DNA. TRBV21-1 is a pseudogene locus. This CDR3 is 12 amino acids long. This chain's CDR3 is CAKRGQQETQYF. Here the CDR3 DNA reads TGTGCCAAGCGTGGACAGCAAGAGACCCAGTACTTC.

This clone came up a few times. The chain joins TRBV5-1 to TRBJ1-1; D is possibly TRBD1 (6 bases). The CDR3 loop spans 15 amino acids. Germline CDR1 and CDR2: SGHRS and YFSETQ. V lost 2 bases and J lost 1, with 12 bases in between. The chain's CDR3 is CASSLTGSGNTEAFF. For the CDR3, the DNA is TGCGCCAGCAGCTTAACAGGGTCGGGGAACACTGAAGCTTTCTTT.

The rearrangement joins TRBV19 to TRBJ1-2; 7 bases map to TRBD1. In germline, CDR1 is LNHDA, CDR2 SQIVND (reference sequence). This CDR3 has 14 residues. V was clipped by 4 bases and J by 5 bases; unmatched bases: 7. The CDR3 DNA follows: TGTGCCAGTAGTAATAAGCTGACAGGGTATGGCTACACCTTC. This encodes CASSNKLTGYGYTF.

A single count supports this clone. The junction shows a germline mismatch at one end, possibly a read error. J is TRBJ2-1 and V is TRBV7-2, with 12 bases lining up with TRBD1. This CDR3 has 18 amino acids. Germline V gene data show CDR1 as SGHTA and CDR2 as FQGNSA. CDR3 sequence: CASSKGQGAGVVYYEQFF. The CDR3 nucleotides read TGTGCCAGCAGCAAGGGACAGGGGGCGGGAGTTGTCTACTATGAGCAGTTCTTC.

The CDR3 loop reads CASSQEGYAYNEQFF. The DNA of the CDR3 is TGCGCCAGCAGCCAAGAGGGCTACGCCTACAATGAGCAGTTCTTC. The chain has TRBV4-1 and TRBJ2-1; no reliable D call. This CDR3 has 15 amino acids. Germline values: CDR1 MGHRA, CDR2 YSYEKL. Trimming shortened V by 0 bases and J by 2 bases, and 8 bases separated the two germline ends.

This clone was picked up one time. The CDR3 nucleotides read TGTGCCAGCAGCCCCCCTTTTGGGCAGTCTGGCACCAGATCCTACGAGCAGTACTTC. Translating gives CASSPPFGQSGTRSYEQYF. This sequence joins TRBV9 and TRBJ2-7; D is uncertain. The CDR3 runs to 19 residues. Trimming removed 4 bases at V and 1 base at J, with 27 bases between. Germline V gene lookup returns CDR1 SGDLS and CDR2 YYNGEE.